The 25 T cell receptor beta chains listed next were all sequenced from one sample in a study of T cells in Graves' hyperthyroidism and ophthalmopathy. RNA transcripts yielded amplified TCR beta CDR3 regions. HTBI primers were the set used in a first-round RT-PCR of the TCR CDR3. Each CDR3 protein gets one entry after TCRdb re-called the multiplex PCR reads with MiXCR. The repertoire holds 730,000 or so distinct CDR3 sequences, around 19% seen once, with 16% in the top ten. Sequenced sample: blood. These receptors originate from a woman aged 45-65 years with Graves' hyperthyroidism that later progressed to Graves' ophthalmopathy.

This clonotype was seen a handful of times. The chain uses TRBV30 and TRBJ2-5; 7 nucleotides match TRBD2. With 4 bases clipped from V and 0 bases from J, the junction kept 5 bases outside the gene matches. Germline V gives CDR1 GTSNPN, CDR2 SVGIG (reference sequence). The CDR3 totals 14 residues. DNA of the CDR3: TGTGCCTGGACAGGGAGGGGATACCAAGAGACCCAGTACTTC. It is translated as CAWTGRGYQETQYF.

This clonotype was picked up many times. This rearrangement joins TRBV2 to TRBJ1-1; 10 bases align to TRBD1. The CDR3 loop spans 15 amino acids. Germline CDR1 and CDR2: SNHLY and FYNNEI. V was pared by 4 bases and J by 4 bases, with 6 bases of the junction left unmatched. The chain's CDR3 is CASSGSRTGGTEAFF. The DNA for the CDR3 is TGTGCCAGCAGTGGCAGTAGGACAGGGGGCACTGAAGCTTTCTTT.

This clonotype has just a few counts. The J gene is TRBJ1-1, the V gene TRBV20-1; TRBD1 is a possible D gene (5 bases). The CDR3 runs to 11 residues. CDR1 and CDR2 from the germline V gene are DFQATT and SNEGSKA (reference sequence). CDR3 sequence reads: CRIGENTEAFF. CDR3 DNA sequence: TGCAGAATAGGGGAGAACACTGAAGCTTTCTTT.

In the case of this clonotype: Here the CDR3 omits its conserved ending phenylalanine or tryptophan, so a read error is the likely source. V and J are TRBV5-1 and TRBJ1-1; weak D call: TRBD1 (5 bases). Germline CDR1 and CDR2: SGHRS and YFSETQ. This CDR3 has 14 residues. V was clipped by 0 bases and J by 5 bases, with 11 bases between them. The CDR3 sequence: CASSLGGGGTEAFL. DNA of the CDR3: TGCGCCAGCAGCTTGGGGGGTGGGGGAACTGAAGCTTTCCTT.

This clonotype has ten or more counts. The V call is TRBV11-2, the J call TRBJ2-5; TRBD2 matches at 7 bases. Looked up from germline, CDR1 is SGHAT and CDR2 is FQNNGV. Trimming cost V 2 bases and J 4 bases; bases outside gene matches: 4. There are 14 residues in the CDR3. The CDR3 reads CASSLLTSSETQYF. CDR3 bases: TGTGCCAGCAGCTTATTGACTAGCTCAGAGACCCAGTACTTC.

J is TRBJ2-1 and V is TRBV4-1; 9 bases agree with TRBD2. Germline lookup yields CDR1 MGHRA and CDR2 YSYEKL. This CDR3 spans 16 amino acids. The ends lost 2 bases at V and 2 bases at J; junction bases unmatched: 4. The CDR3 DNA sequence: TGCGCCAGCAGCCAACCCAGCGGGGGGACCTACAATGAGCAGTTCTTC. The encoded protein is CASSQPSGGTYNEQFF.

Many counts were recorded for this clonotype. The chain carries TRBV20-1 and TRBJ2-7; 12 bases fit TRBD1. V was pared by 6 bases and J by 3 bases, with 9 bases of the junction left unmatched. This CDR3 has 15 residues. Germline CDR1 is DFQATT and CDR2 is SNEGSKA (reference sequence). The CDR3: CSANSGQGANYEQYF. The CDR3 nucleotides are TGCAGTGCAAACTCGGGACAGGGGGCCAACTACGAGCAGTACTTC.

This clonotype was seen a handful of times. The chain couples TRBV18 to TRBJ2-7; TRBD2 matches 14 bases. This CDR3 contains 17 residues. Germline CDR1 reads KGHSH; CDR2 reads LQKENI. Trimming cost V 3 bases and J 0 bases; bases outside gene matches: 4. The CDR3 DNA reads as TGTGCCAGCTCACCCGGGACTAGCGGGAGAAGCTCCTACGAGCAGTACTTC. This gives the protein CASSPGTSGRSSYEQYF. The complete variable domain, with remaining parts taken from reference TRBV18 and TRBJ2-7, reads NAGVMQNPRHLVRRRGQEARLRCSPMKGHSHVYWYRQLPEEGLKFMVYLQKENIIDESGMPKERFSAEFPKEGPSILRIQQVVRGDSAAYFCASSPGTSGRSSYEQYFGPGTRLTVT.

Notes on this clonotype: Lacking the conserved final phenylalanine or tryptophan, this CDR3 likely reflects a read error. The V and J genes are TRBV10-3 and TRBJ1-1, with D unresolved. Trimming removed 3 bases at V and 4 bases at J, with 18 bases between. The length of the CDR3 is 16 residues. The germline V gene has CDR1 ENHRY and CDR2 SYGVKD. The CDR3 DNA reads as TGTGCCATCAGTGATATTAACCGGAAACGGGGCACTGAAGCTTTCATT. Translated, it gives CAISDINRKRGTEAFI.

This clonotype has ten or more counts. CDR3 sequence (DNA): TGTGCCAGCTCACCGAAGAAGAACACTGAAGCTTTCTTT. Translated, it gives CASSPKKNTEAFF. The V gene is TRBV18, the J gene TRBJ1-1; D gene unclear. The CDR3 has 13 amino acids. Germline CDR1 KGHSH, CDR2 LQKENI. V was cut by 3 bases and J by 1 base, with 6 bases left in between. Looking up the rest from reference TRBV18 and TRBJ1-1 gives the full variable domain: NAGVMQNPRHLVRRRGQEARLRCSPMKGHSHVYWYRQLPEEGLKFMVYLQKENIIDESGMPKERFSAEFPKEGPSILRIQQVVRGDSAAYFCASSPKKNTEAFFGQGTRLTVV.

Ten or more counts support this clonotype. At one of its ends the junction is not consistent with the germline gene, which may arise from a read error. This chain uses TRBV27 with TRBJ1-5; D unresolved. Germline V lookup: CDR1 MNHEY, CDR2 SMNVEV (reference sequence). The CDR3 contains 13 residues. CDR3 amino acids: CASSFDSNQPQHF. DNA of the CDR3: TGCGCCAGCAGCTTTGACAGCAATCAGCCCCAGCATTTT.

In nucleotides, the CDR3 is TGTGCCAGCAGTACCCACCCTCATGAGCAGTTCTTC. Residues: CASSTHPHEQFF. J is TRBJ2-1 and V is TRBV6-1, with no clear D. CDR1 and CDR2 (germline): MNHNS, SASEGT. This CDR3 contains 12 residues. V lost 5 bases and J lost 8, with 10 bases in between.

This chain connects TRBV5-1 to TRBJ1-2; TRBD1 matches at 8 bases. This CDR3 comprises 15 residues. Germline values: CDR1 SGHRS, CDR2 YFSETQ. The J segment lost 2 bases and the V segment lost 0 bases, leaving 3 bases of the junction unmatched. In nucleotides, the CDR3 is TGCGCCAGCAGCTTGGAGCCAGGGGGCAACTATGGCTACACCTTC. This codes for CASSLEPGGNYGYTF. The variable domain in full, completed from reference TRBV5-1 and TRBJ1-2, reads KAGVTQTPRYLIKTRGQQVTLSCSPISGHRSVSWYQQTPGQGLQFLFEYFSETQRNKGNFPGRFSGRQFSNSRSEMNVSTLELGDSALYLCASSLEPGGNYGYTFGSGTRLTVV.

A word on this clonotype: A clone one base away is much larger, so this may be a read error. The J gene is TRBJ1-1, the V gene TRBV4-2; D perhaps matches TRBD1 (5 bases). Germline V CDR1 and CDR2: LGHNA, YNFKEQ. Trimming removed 1 base from V and 0 bases from J, with 12 bases in between. This CDR3 has 16 amino acids. For the CDR3, the DNA is TGTGCCAGCAGCCAAGCTTGGGGGGACCTGAACACTGAAGCTTTCTTT. It specifies CASSQAWGDLNTEAFF.

The J gene is TRBJ2-6, the V gene TRBV3-1; TRBD1 is a possible D gene (6 bases). CDR1 and CDR2 (germline): LGHDT, YNNKEL (reference sequence). There are 16 residues in the CDR3. The V and J ends lost 4 bases and 2 bases respectively, with 12 bases between them. The chain's CDR3 is CASSRTPGAGANVLTF. CDR3 DNA sequence: TGTGCCAGCAGCCGAACCCCAGGGGCTGGGGCCAACGTCCTGACTTTC.

This rearrangement joins TRBV19 to TRBJ2-3; 9 bases are a match to TRBD1. The ends lost 4 bases at V and 3 bases at J; junction bases unmatched: 5. The CDR3 is 15 residues long. From germline, CDR1 is LNHDA and CDR2 SQIVND (reference sequence). Here the CDR3 DNA reads TGTGCCAGTAGTAATACAGACAGGGGGACAGATACGCAGTATTTT. Translating it yields CASSNTDRGTDTQYF.

This clonotype came up a few times. The chain employs TRBV12-3 or TRBV12-4 and TRBJ2-3; 8 bases are shared with TRBD2. Losses at the gene ends were 3 bases for V and 1 base for J; bases not matched to a gene: 21. CDR3 length equals 21 residues. DNA of the CDR3: TGTGCCAGCAGTTTTCCGTCCGCTCGATCAAAGACTAGCGCTCGCACAGATACGCAGTATTTT. The encoded protein is CASSFPSARSKTSARTDTQYF.

This clonotype was seen repeatedly, ten times or more. The CDR3 spells CASSSGTGTQAPLHF. The CDR3 bases are TGTGCCAGCAGCTCCGGGACAGGGACCCAAGCACCCCTCCACTTT. The chain links TRBV7-9 to TRBJ1-6, with 9 bases fitting TRBD1. This CDR3 contains 15 residues. Germline V gene lookup returns CDR1 SEHNR and CDR2 FQNEAQ (reference sequence). The ends lost 4 bases at V and 11 bases at J; junction bases unmatched: 9.

This clonotype showed up many times. The chain uses TRBV14 and TRBJ2-5; maybe TRBD1 (6 bases). The CDR3 spans 14 residues. Per germline, CDR1 SGHDN and CDR2 FVKESK. Trimming pared 1 base from V and 0 bases from J, leaving 6 bases between. CDR3 amino acids: CASSQGTDQETQYF. The CDR3 DNA is TGTGCCAGCAGCCAAGGGACAGACCAAGAGACCCAGTACTTC.

The genes are TRBV20-1 and TRBJ2-7, with 8 bases fitting TRBD1. Trimming removed 0 bases from V and 5 bases from J; junction bases left unmatched: 6. The germline V gene encodes CDR1 DFQATT and CDR2 SNEGSKA (reference sequence). The CDR3 sequence is 14 residues long. The chain's CDR3 is CSAREDRATHEQYF. The DNA of the CDR3 is TGCAGTGCTAGAGAGGACAGGGCGACCCACGAGCAGTACTTC.

This rearrangement joins TRBV6-2 or TRBV6-3 to TRBJ1-5, with D possibly being TRBD1 (6 bases). Germline loops: CDR1 MNHEY, CDR2 SVGEGT. The CDR3 is 15 residues long. Deletions cut 8 bases from V and 6 bases from J, with 20 bases between. CDR3 nucleotide sequence: TGTGCCAGCGGCCGGTCCGGGTCAGGGGTTCAGCCCCAGCATTTT. It encodes CASGRSGSGVQPQHF.

V and J are TRBV28 and TRBJ1-3, with a weak D call TRBD1 (5 bases). Germline CDR1 MDHEN, CDR2 SYDVKM. This CDR3 has 15 residues. Trimming pared 6 bases from V and 3 bases from J, leaving 15 bases between. The CDR3 DNA reads TGTGCCAGCAGCGCCCAGGGATGGTATGGAAACACCATATATTTT. It is translated as CASSAQGWYGNTIYF.

This clonotype was found many times. The chain uses TRBV3-1 and TRBJ1-1, with 9 bases matching TRBD1. The V gene's germline CDR1 is LGHDT and CDR2 YNNKEL (reference sequence). This CDR3 spans 14 amino acids. V dropped 1 base and J dropped 5; count of bases not matched to a gene: 2. As DNA, the CDR3 is TGTGCCAGCAGCCAAGTGACAGGGGGTACTGAAGCTTTCTTT. Translating gives CASSQVTGGTEAFF.

This clonotype was seen repeatedly, ten times or more. J is TRBJ2-7 and V is TRBV20-1, with 10 bases matching TRBD1. This CDR3 has 14 residues. CDR1 is DFQATT, CDR2 SNEGSKA, per germline (reference sequence). V was clipped by 5 bases and J by 1 base; unmatched bases: 5. The chain's CDR3 is CSAAPGQGSYEQYF. For the CDR3, the DNA is TGCAGTGCTGCTCCGGGACAGGGGTCCTACGAGCAGTACTTC.

This clonotype was counted once. The CDR3 loop reads CASSLSSQGPYEQYF. Here the CDR3 DNA reads TGTGCCAGCAGCTTAAGTTCGCAGGGCCCCTACGAGCAGTACTTC. The V gene is TRBV7-9, the J gene TRBJ2-7, with D possibly TRBD1 on 5 matching bases. CDR1 is SEHNR, CDR2 FQNEAQ, per germline (reference sequence). Trimming took off 2 bases at V and 2 bases at J, with 13 bases between the two ends. This CDR3 spans 15 amino acids. Full variable domain (remainder filled in from reference TRBV7-9 and TRBJ2-7): DTGVSQNPRHKITKRGQNVTFRCDPISEHNRLYWYRQTLGQGPEFLTYFQNEAQLEKSRLLSDRFSAERPKGSFSTLEIQRTEQGDSAMYLCASSLSSQGPYEQYFGPGTRLTVT.